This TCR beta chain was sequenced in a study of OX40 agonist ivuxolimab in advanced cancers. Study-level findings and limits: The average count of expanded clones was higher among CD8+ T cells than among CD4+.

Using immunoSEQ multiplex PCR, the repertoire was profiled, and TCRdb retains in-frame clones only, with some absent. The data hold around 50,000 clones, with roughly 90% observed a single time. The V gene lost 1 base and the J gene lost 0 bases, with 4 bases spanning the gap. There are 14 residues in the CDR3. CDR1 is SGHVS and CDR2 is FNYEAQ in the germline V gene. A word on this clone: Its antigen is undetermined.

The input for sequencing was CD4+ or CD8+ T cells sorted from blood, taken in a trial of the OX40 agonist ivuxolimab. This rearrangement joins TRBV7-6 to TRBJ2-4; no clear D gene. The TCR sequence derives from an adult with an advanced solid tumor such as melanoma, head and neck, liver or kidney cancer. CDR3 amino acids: CASSLGPAKNIQYF. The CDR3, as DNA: TGTGCCAGCAGCTTAGGCCCAGCCAAAAACATTCAGTACTTC.